The clone carrying this T cell receptor delta chain was counted a few times. Its antigen is undetermined. This entry belongs to a study of Vδ1+ human thymocytes. Regarding the study as a whole: Thymic TRG and TRD repertoires appeared highly polyclonal.

With 0 bases removed from V and 2 bases from J, the gap between germline ends came to 31 bases. This CDR3 has 22 amino acids. From germline, CDR1 is TSWWSYY and CDR2 QGS. The template was reverse-transcribed extracted RNA. Multiplex PCR used pooled V-gene forward primers and a constant-region reverse primer to amplify CDR3s. TCRdb ran CATT on the multiplex PCR reads. The repertoire holds about 55,000 delta-chain clones, roughly 15% seen once, with roughly 0.5% in the top ten. Source material: Vdelta1+ gamma-delta thymocytes from the thymus. Subset reported: FACS-sorted CD3+ TCRalphabeta- TCRVdelta1+ TCRVdelta2- thymocytes. The sequence was obtained from a boy less than two years old who had congenital heart surgery. The V gene is TRDV1, the J gene TRDJ1; D assignment may be TRDD2 or TRDD3 (5 bases each). CDR3 sequence reads: CALGELFGPAYGRDTLTDKLIF. CDR3 nucleotides: TGTGCTCTTGGGGAACTTTTCGGGCCTGCCTACGGGCGAGATACTCTGACCGATAAACTCATCTTT.